These 17 T cell receptor beta chains share one sample of origin, sequenced in a study of blood T cell repertoires in COVID-19. Here immunoSEQ multiplex PCR was the method, and the copy in TCRdb shows in-frame clones only, minus some. The data hold a few hundred thousand clones, with roughly 86% observed a single time. Source material: peripheral blood. The receptors were sampled from a man aged 55 to 70 with acute or convalescent COVID-19.

The chain joins TRBV10-1 to TRBJ2-7; 8 bases match TRBD1. V shed 9 bases and J 0 bases; nucleotides not matched to a gene: 7. Germline loops: CDR1 WNHNN, CDR2 SYGVQD (reference sequence). This CDR3 has 14 amino acids. CDR3 loop: CASTDRDNSYEQYF. CDR3 coding DNA: TGCGCCAGTACGGACAGGGACAACTCCTACGAGCAGTACTTC.

The chain carries TRBV2 and TRBJ2-3; D might be TRBD2 (6 bases). Trimming took 4 bases from V and 6 from J, leaving 17 bases between them. The CDR3 is 15 amino acids. Germline V gene data show CDR1 as SNHLY and CDR2 as FYNNEI. CDR3 sequence reads: CASSGDSQGSDTQYF. CDR3 DNA sequence: TGTGCCAGCAGTGGGGACTCCCAAGGGAGCGATACGCAGTATTTT. Supplemented by reference TRBV2 and TRBJ2-3, the full variable domain reads EPEVTQTPSHQVTQMGQEVILRCVPISNHLYFYWYRQILGQKVEFLVSFYNNEISEKSEIFDDQFSVERPDGSNFTLKIRSTKLEDSAMYFCASSGDSQGSDTQYFGPGTRLTVL.

For the CDR3, the DNA is TGTGCCAGCAGCCCTCCCTCGCGGGGGGGACTGACAGATACGCAGTATTTT. It specifies CASSPPSRGGLTDTQYF. V and J are TRBV5-5 and TRBJ2-3, with 9 bases lining up with TRBD2. Germline assignment: CDR1 SGHKS and CDR2 YYEKEE (reference sequence). V lost 4 bases, J lost 3 bases, and 12 bases stayed unmatched. This CDR3 has 17 amino acids. Full variable domain (outside the CDR3, taken from reference TRBV5-5 and TRBJ2-3): DAGVTQSPTHLIKTRGQQVTLRCSPISGHKSVSWYQQVLGQGPQFIFQYYEKEERGRGNFPDRFSARQFPNYSSELNVNALLLGDSALYLCASSPPSRGGLTDTQYFGPGTRLTVL.

The DNA of the CDR3 is TGTGCCAGTAGTATGGCCCCTCCCTTTACGTCGCCCTTCGAGCAGTACTTC. Its protein is CASSMAPPFTSPFEQYF. The chain uses TRBV19 and TRBJ2-7; no reliable D call. V gave up 3 bases and J gave up 6 bases, with 24 bases separating them. Germline V gene data show CDR1 as LNHDA and CDR2 as SQIVND (reference sequence). The CDR3 totals 17 residues.

The rearrangement links TRBV15 to TRBJ1-1, with no clear D. The CDR3 covers 13 residues. The germline V gene encodes CDR1 LNHNV and CDR2 YYDKDF (reference sequence). Trimming shortened V by 5 bases and J by 3 bases, and 10 bases separated the two germline ends. CDR3 amino acids: CATSAGVDTEAFF. CDR3 nucleotide sequence: TGTGCCACCAGCGCGGGCGTGGACACTGAAGCTTTCTTT.

The V call is TRBV9, the J call TRBJ2-2, with D uncertain. CDR1 and CDR2 from the germline V gene are SGDLS and YYNGEE. Deletions cut 4 bases from V and 1 base from J, with 2 bases between. The CDR3 has 12 amino acids. The CDR3 spells CASSQNTGELFF. CDR3 nucleotide sequence: TGTGCCAGCAGCCAGAACACCGGGGAGCTGTTTTTT.

This chain connects TRBV4-1 to TRBJ2-7, with a weak D call TRBD2 (5 bases). Germline CDR1 MGHRA, CDR2 YSYEKL. The CDR3 contains 12 residues. The V gene lost 1 base and the J gene lost 4 bases, with 5 bases spanning the gap. CDR3 sequence reads: CASSQGGYEQYF. In DNA, the CDR3 is TGCGCCAGCAGCCAAGGAGGGTACGAGCAGTACTTC.

The chain combines TRBV5-1 with TRBJ2-7; 9 bases fit TRBD2. The germline V gene encodes CDR1 SGHRS and CDR2 YFSETQ. The CDR3 loop spans 14 amino acids. After removal of 7 bases from V and 2 bases from J, the junction contained 7 bases not matched to a gene. DNA of the CDR3: TGCGCCAGCTTCAGTAGCGGGGGCCCCTACGAGCAGTACTTC. Encoded protein: CASFSSGGPYEQYF.

The CDR3 sequence is CASSLRQGPPGYTF. Here the CDR3 DNA reads TGTGCCAGCAGTTTAAGACAGGGTCCCCCTGGCTACACCTTC. The rearrangement joins TRBV9 to TRBJ1-2, with 7 positions matching TRBD1. The CDR3 sequence is 14 residues long. Germline V gene lookup returns CDR1 SGDLS and CDR2 YYNGEE. V was clipped by 5 bases and J by 7 bases; unmatched bases: 11.

This clone came up a few times. This chain connects TRBV7-9 to TRBJ1-5; weak D call: TRBD1 (5 bases). Germline V gene sequence: CDR1 SEHNR, CDR2 FQNEAQ (reference sequence). The CDR3 contains 15 residues. The ends were cut back, 1 base at V and 1 base at J, with 8 bases in the middle. CDR3: CASSLVGLSNQPQHF. CDR3 DNA: TGTGCCAGCAGCTTAGTGGGACTCAGCAATCAGCCCCAGCATTTT. Filled out from reference TRBV7-9 and TRBJ1-5, the complete variable domain reads DTGVSQNPRHKITKRGQNVTFRCDPISEHNRLYWYRQTLGQGPEFLTYFQNEAQLEKSRLLSDRFSAERPKGSFSTLEIQRTEQGDSAMYLCASSLVGLSNQPQHFGDGTRLSIL.

This chain links TRBV9 with TRBJ2-3; D remains unclear. This CDR3 region has 15 residues. Germline loops: CDR1 SGDLS, CDR2 YYNGEE. The germline V and J ends were trimmed by 4 bases and 1 base, with 13 bases remaining between them. CDR3 nucleotide sequence: TGTGCCAGCAGCCCCGGCGGCTGGGGCACAGATACGCAGTATTTT. As protein: CASSPGGWGTDTQYF.

This clone was seen a handful of times. DNA of the CDR3: TGTGCCACCAGCAGAGTTACGGGCCAGGGCTATGGCTACACCTTC. It yields the protein CATSRVTGQGYGYTF. The gene calls are TRBV15 and TRBJ1-2, with D possibly being TRBD1 (5 bases). There are 15 residues in the CDR3. Germline CDR1 is LNHNV and CDR2 is YYDKDF (reference sequence). Trimming stripped 1 base from V and 4 bases from J, with 13 bases between.

The chain employs TRBV5-1 and TRBJ2-5; 9 nucleotides align to TRBD2. The CDR3 totals 17 residues. CDR1 SGHRS and CDR2 YFSETQ come from the germline V gene. The V segment lost 2 bases and the J segment 2 bases; nucleotides outside the gene matches: 10. For the CDR3, the DNA is TGCGCCAGCAGCTTTGGCGGGGGGGCTGGAGGGCAAGAGACCCAGTACTTC. This gives the protein CASSFGGGAGGQETQYF.

In this sample, this clone turned up once. The sample holds other DNA sequences that translate to the same CDR3. The chain recombines TRBV7-8 with TRBJ1-5, with no clear D. V was clipped by 4 bases and J by 4 bases, with 11 bases between them. The CDR3 has 14 amino acids. Germline assignment: CDR1 SGHVS and CDR2 FQNEAQ. CDR3 nucleotide sequence: TGTGCCAGCAGCTCCGGAGGTGGGAATCAGCCCCAGCATTTT. This encodes CASSSGGGNQPQHF.

The rearrangement links TRBV14 to TRBJ2-1, with TRBD2 identical over 9 bases. The CDR3 is made up of 16 amino acids. The germline V gene encodes CDR1 SGHDN and CDR2 FVKESK. With 2 bases clipped from V and 7 bases from J, the junction kept 9 bases outside the gene matches. CDR3 bases: TGTGCCAGCAGCCAACTGGGAGCGGGGGGATGGAATGAGCAGTTCTTC. Its translation: CASSQLGAGGWNEQFF.

The V and J genes are TRBV19 and TRBJ2-3; 8 nucleotides line up with TRBD2. This CDR3 is built from 16 residues. Germline CDR1 reads LNHDA; CDR2 reads SQIVND (reference sequence). The V and J ends lost 4 bases and 4 bases, in that order; junction bases with no gene match: 10. Here the CDR3 DNA reads TGTGCCAGTAGTACCACCGGGGGGGGCTTCGCAGATACGCAGTATTTT. It codes for CASSTTGGGFADTQYF. Supplemented by reference TRBV19 and TRBJ2-3, the full variable domain reads DGGITQSPKYLFRKEGQNVTLSCEQNLNHDAMYWYRQDPGQGLRLIYYSQIVNDFQKGDIAEGYSVSREKKESFPLTVTSAQKNPTAFYLCASSTTGGGFADTQYFGPGTRLTVL.

V gene TRBV7-6 combines with J gene TRBJ1-1, with D maybe TRBD1 (6 bases). V gave up 5 bases and J gave up 5 bases, with 24 bases separating them. The CDR3 has 17 residues. Per the germline V gene, CDR1 is SGHVS and CDR2 is FNYEAQ. CDR3 sequence (DNA): TGTGCCAGCAGCCTAGGGAGAGACAGGTCTTCGGGGACTGAAGCTTTCTTT. Translation: CASSLGRDRSSGTEAFF.